This TCR beta chain is from a study of monozygotic twins with inflammatory bowel disease. Study findings and constraints: Repertoire similarity did not differ between concordant and discordant twins, possibly owing to limited power. TCRbeta diversity (inverse Simpson) was lower in IBD patients than in healthy co-twins. With others, IBD patients shared fewer clonotypes than healthy twins did, especially with disease activity.

Template switching added UMIs carrying a 6-nucleotide sample barcode. Reanalyzing the 5' RACE reads, TCRdb keeps one entry per CDR3 protein, without DNA. The record lists more than 350,000 distinct CDR3 sequences, of which the ten most abundant hold 2.4%. CDR3 length equals 14 residues. Germline loops: CDR1 MNHNS, CDR2 SASEGT. As for this clonotype: Its target is not known.

The rearrangement joins TRBV6-1 to TRBJ1-6. The sequencing input was blood. The receptor's source is a human donor with ulcerative colitis or Crohn's disease, or a healthy co-twin of an affected twin (not recorded which). This CDR3 is CASSRVGLNSPLHF.